One and the same sample provided the 19 T cell receptor beta chains below, sequenced in a study of T cells after posttransplantation cyclophosphamide. Sequencing used immunoSEQ multiplex PCR; TCRdb keeps in-frame clones, though not all of them. The sample holds some 19,000 clones, roughly 72% seen once. Busulfan-fludarabine conditioning, marrow transplant, and cyclophosphamide on days +3 and +4 were administered. The specimen comprised PBMCs, sampled after an allogeneic stem cell transplant with post-transplant cyclophosphamide. These receptors came from a male patient aged 30 to 40 who received an allogeneic stem cell transplant from a related donor, was CMV-positive, and had acute GVHD only. Some T cells may arise from the graft donor.

The rearrangement links TRBV4-2 to TRBJ1-1; the match to TRBD1 covers 7 bases. Germline CDR1 is LGHNA and CDR2 is YNFKEQ. CDR3 length: 15 amino acids. Trimming at V came to 0 bases and at J to 4 bases, leaving 5 bases not matched to a gene. The CDR3 nucleotides read TGTGCCAGCAGCCAAGAGGAGGGGGCTGTCACTGAAGCTTTCTTT. Translating it yields CASSQEEGAVTEAFF.

Here the CDR3 reads CASSVVGGLTFLSYEQYF. CDR3 DNA sequence: TGTGCCAGCAGCGTAGTGGGGGGGCTAACTTTCCTCTCCTACGAGCAGTACTTC. The chain recombines TRBV9 with TRBJ2-7; the D gene is possibly TRBD2 (7 bases). The CDR3 contains 18 residues. CDR1 SGDLS and CDR2 YYNGEE come from the germline V gene. The germline V and J ends were trimmed by 0 bases and 0 bases, with 19 bases remaining between them.

This sequence joins TRBV7-8 and TRBJ1-5; D possibly corresponds to TRBD1 (5 bases). Germline values: CDR1 SGHVS, CDR2 FQNEAQ. V was clipped by 1 base and J by 0 bases, with 19 bases between them. The CDR3 is 19 amino acids. CDR3 protein: CASSLGLRTQAYSNQPQHF. The CDR3 region has the DNA TGTGCCAGCAGCTTAGGGTTAAGGACACAAGCTTATAGCAATCAGCCCCAGCATTTT.

V gene TRBV5-1 combines with J gene TRBJ2-3; TRBD2 might be the D (6 bases). The V and J ends lost 0 bases and 6 bases respectively, with 11 bases between them. CDR3 length equals 14 residues. Germline V gene sequence: CDR1 SGHRS, CDR2 YFSETQ. CDR3 amino acids: CASSLAGGSDTQYF. The CDR3 DNA reads TGCGCCAGCAGCTTGGCCGGGGGATCGGATACGCAGTATTTT.

In its sample, this clone was seen a few times. The chain links TRBV4-3 to TRBJ2-7; TRBD2 matches 7 bases. J was trimmed by 6 bases and V by 0 bases; bases with no gene match: 2. CDR1 is LGHNA, CDR2 YSLEER, per germline. CDR3 size: 13 residues. CDR3 DNA sequence: TGCGCCAGCAGCCAAGATTCGGGGGGCGAGCAGTACTTC. Its translation is CASSQDSGGEQYF.

The chain joins TRBV5-1 to TRBJ2-3; 9 nucleotides align to TRBD2. Germline trimming cut 0 bases from V and 5 bases from J; bases unmatched to any gene: 7. Germline V gene data show CDR1 as SGHRS and CDR2 as YFSETQ. CDR3 length: 16 residues. The CDR3 sequence: CASSLGLAVDVDTQYF. In DNA, the CDR3 is TGCGCCAGCAGCTTGGGACTAGCGGTCGATGTAGATACGCAGTATTTT. Supplemented by reference TRBV5-1 and TRBJ2-3, the full variable domain reads KAGVTQTPRYLIKTRGQQVTLSCSPISGHRSVSWYQQTPGQGLQFLFEYFSETQRNKGNFPGRFSGRQFSNSRSEMNVSTLELGDSALYLCASSLGLAVDVDTQYFGPGTRLTVL.

The chain is built from TRBV5-1 and TRBJ2-6; D unresolved. Germline values: CDR1 SGHRS, CDR2 YFSETQ. The V end lost 0 bases, the J end lost 2 bases, and 3 bases lay between the germline ends. This CDR3 has 14 amino acids. The CDR3 DNA reads TGCGCCAGCAGCTTGGCTGCTGGGGCCAACGTCCTGACTTTC. Protein sequence: CASSLAAGANVLTF.

The chain joins TRBV10-3 to TRBJ1-2; D gene uncertain. CDR1 ENHRY and CDR2 SYGVKD come from the germline V gene. There are 14 residues in the CDR3. V lost 9 bases and J lost 4, with 18 bases in between. The CDR3 region is CAIGPGAGFYGYTF. The CDR3 coding sequence is TGTGCCATTGGGCCCGGCGCGGGGTTCTATGGCTACACCTTC.

This clone was counted only a few times. The chain combines TRBV6-6 with TRBJ2-5, with a weak D call TRBD2 (6 bases). V was shortened by 10 bases and J by 3 bases, with 12 bases between the two germline ends. Germline CDR1 MNHNY, CDR2 SVGAGI (reference sequence). This CDR3 region has 12 residues. The CDR3 sequence is CAIRVAEETQYF. The CDR3 nucleotides read TGTGCCATTCGGGTAGCGGAAGAGACCCAGTACTTC.

The chain joins TRBV7-9 to TRBJ1-4, with 9 bases matching TRBD1. CDR1 is SEHNR and CDR2 is FQNEAQ in the germline V gene (reference sequence). The CDR3 runs 14 residues. V was pared by 5 bases and J by 8 bases, with 6 bases of the junction left unmatched. CDR3 residues: CASSPRTGEEKLFF. CDR3 nucleotide sequence: TGTGCCAGCAGCCCCAGGACAGGGGAAGAAAAACTGTTTTTT.

This chain joins TRBV27 and TRBJ1-5, with D unresolved. V lost 0 bases and J 3 bases, leaving 12 bases between the germline ends. Germline V gives CDR1 MNHEY, CDR2 SMNVEV (reference sequence). The CDR3 consists of 16 residues. The CDR3 DNA sequence: TGTGCCAGCAGTTTATCGGAGGCCCTCCACAATCAGCCCCAGCATTTT. Translated: CASSLSEALHNQPQHF.

This chain uses TRBV2 with TRBJ2-1; no firm D call. The CDR3 sequence is 16 residues long. The V end was cut by 8 bases, the J end by 0 bases, with 17 bases between. The germline gives CDR1 SNHLY, CDR2 FYNNEI. The CDR3 DNA sequence: TGTGCCAGCGGGCCCCCCCAGGTCAGCTCCTACAATGAGCAGTTCTTC. The encoded protein is CASGPPQVSSYNEQFF.

This chain links TRBV6-6 with TRBJ1-1; D not certain. The CDR3 loop spans 14 amino acids. The germline V gene encodes CDR1 MNHNY and CDR2 SVGAGI (reference sequence). V was cut by 4 bases and J by 0 bases, with 9 bases left in between. The CDR3: CASSSEGMNTEAFF. Here the CDR3 DNA reads TGTGCCAGCAGTTCCGAGGGTATGAACACTGAAGCTTTCTTT.

J is TRBJ2-3 and V is TRBV30; D is possibly TRBD2 (6 bases). V lost 3 bases and J 4 bases, leaving 14 bases between the germline ends. Germline assignment: CDR1 GTSNPN and CDR2 SVGIG (reference sequence). This CDR3 spans 14 amino acids. CDR3 residues: CAWSLGGGADTQYF. The CDR3 nucleotides read TGTGCCTGGAGCCTGGGAGGTGGGGCAGATACGCAGTATTTT.

This chain uses TRBV28 with TRBJ1-3; 7 nucleotides align to TRBD1. This CDR3 contains 13 residues. Trimming took 10 bases from V and 8 from J; bases not matched to a gene: 11. The germline gives CDR1 MDHEN, CDR2 SYDVKM. The CDR3 DNA reads TGTGCCACCCTACAGACAGGGATGGACACCATATATTTT. This translates into CATLQTGMDTIYF. The full variable domain, its missing parts supplied by reference TRBV28 and TRBJ1-3, is DVKVTQSSRYLVKRTGEKVFLECVQDMDHENMFWYRQDPGLGLRLIYFSYDVKMKEKGDIPEGYSVSREKKERFSLILESASTNQTSMYLCATLQTGMDTIYFGEGSWLTVV.

The gene calls are TRBV4-3 and TRBJ2-1; tentative D call: TRBD2 (5 bases). CDR3 length equals 14 residues. V was trimmed by 0 bases and J by 6 bases, leaving 9 bases between them. Germline assignment: CDR1 LGHNA and CDR2 YSLEER. CDR3 coding DNA: TGCGCCAGCAGCCAAGATCCCGCGGGCAATGAGCAGTTCTTC. Translation: CASSQDPAGNEQFF.

The chain employs TRBV9 and TRBJ2-3; a possible D gene is TRBD1 (5 bases). V shed 4 bases and J shed 3 bases, with 15 bases lying between them. There are 15 residues in the CDR3. Germline CDR1 SGDLS, CDR2 YYNGEE. CDR3 region: CASSSRGLGTDTQYF. For the CDR3, the DNA is TGTGCCAGCAGCTCAAGGGGTTTGGGGACAGATACGCAGTATTTT.

This chain joins TRBV11-2 and TRBJ2-1; D uncertain. Germline V lookup: CDR1 SGHAT, CDR2 FQNNGV. The CDR3 loop spans 12 amino acids. The ends were cut back, 3 bases at V and 10 bases at J, with 10 bases in the middle. CDR3 loop: CASSFQVAEQFF. CDR3 nucleotides: TGTGCCAGCAGCTTCCAGGTGGCAGAGCAGTTCTTC.

This chain uses TRBV6-5 with TRBJ1-4, with TRBD1 identical over 8 bases. Germline V gene data show CDR1 as MNHEY and CDR2 as SVGAGI. The CDR3 length is 15 residues. The trim removed 2 bases at V and 8 bases at J, leaving 7 bases unmatched. This chain's CDR3 is CASSYVQGAGEKLFF. The CDR3, as DNA: TGTGCCAGCAGTTACGTCCAGGGGGCGGGGGAAAAACTGTTTTTT.